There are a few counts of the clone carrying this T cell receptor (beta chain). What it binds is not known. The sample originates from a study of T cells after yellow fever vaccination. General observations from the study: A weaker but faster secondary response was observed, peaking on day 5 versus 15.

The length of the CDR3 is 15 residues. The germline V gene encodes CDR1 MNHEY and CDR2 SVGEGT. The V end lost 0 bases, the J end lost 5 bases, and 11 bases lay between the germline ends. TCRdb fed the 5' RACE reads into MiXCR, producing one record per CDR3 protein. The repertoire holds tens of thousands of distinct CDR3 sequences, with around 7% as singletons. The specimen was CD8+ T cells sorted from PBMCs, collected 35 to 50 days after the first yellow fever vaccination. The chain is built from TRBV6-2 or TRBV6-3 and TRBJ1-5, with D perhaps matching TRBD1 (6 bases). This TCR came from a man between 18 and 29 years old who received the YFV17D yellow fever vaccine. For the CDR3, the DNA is TGTGCCAGCAGTTACTCCGGGACAATGGATCAGCCCCAGCATTTT. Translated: CASSYSGTMDQPQHF.